This TCR beta chain was sequenced during a study of control samples from healthy donors and cancer patients (dated by TCRdb to 2018 to 2020). Library prep was done by the immunoSEQ multiplex PCR assay. Imported from immuneACCESS, the table was reduced by TCRdb to in-frame sequences with V and J called. These copies leave out some clones; in studies compared against another copy, an unresolved V gene accounts for under half, and the cause of the remainder is not known. The sample table records about 120,000 clones; roughly 92% of these occur just once. The ten top clones hold 0.58% of the sample. From the germline V gene, CDR1 is KGHSH and CDR2 is LQKENI. V was cut back by 4 bases and J by 8 bases, leaving a gap of 14 bases between them. Spanning cysteine to phenylalanine, the CDR3 consists of 13 amino acids. Only CDR3 DNA remains: 39 bases, in frame from the first base. Points on this clone: The specificity of this receptor is unknown. No much larger clone exists at a distance of one base, and base qualities are not known.

Sequencing was carried out using PBMCs. The sequence links TRBV18 to TRBJ1-1; a weak D assignment points to TRBD1 (5 bases agree). The receptor's source is a man of 80 years or more with head and neck cancer. The base sequence is TGTGCCAGCTCACGGGACGGGTTTGGGGAAGCTTTCTTT. Its product reads: CASSRDGFGEAFF.